These 3 T cell receptor beta chains share one sample of origin, sequenced in a study of shared clonotypes between healthy human individuals. The protocol was immunoSEQ multiplex PCR, while the TCRdb copy is restricted to in-frame clones and leaves out a portion. The sample consists of millions of clones, about 92% of them appearing once. The sample consisted of naive CD4+ T cells sorted from blood. Indicated subset: CD45RA+ positively selected. The receptors were sampled from a man aged 18 to 29 in good health.

This clone was observed once. An end of the junction does not agree with germline; a read error may underlie this. This chain connects TRBV7-7 to TRBJ2-5; 9 nucleotides match TRBD2. The CDR3 covers 13 residues. Germline values: CDR1 SSHAT, CDR2 FNYEAQ (reference sequence). In DNA, the CDR3 is TGTGCTAGCAGCGGGGGGCCTCAAGAGACCCAGTACTTC. As protein: CASSGGPQETQYF.

The chain is built from TRBV7-2 and TRBJ1-6; perhaps TRBD1 as D (5 bases). From germline, CDR1 is SGHTA and CDR2 FQGNSA. Trimming took off 4 bases at V and 4 bases at J, with 17 bases between the two ends. The CDR3 consists of 17 residues. CDR3 DNA sequence: TGTGCCAGCAGCTCAGACAGCCTGAGCCATTATAATTCACCCCTCCACTTT. Translating gives CASSSDSLSHYNSPLHF. The full variable domain, in which reference TRBV7-2 and TRBJ1-6 provide the parts outside the CDR3, is GAGVSQSPSNKVTEKGKDVELRCDPISGHTALYWYRQSLGQGLEFLIYFQGNSAPDKSGLPSDRFSAERTGGSVSTLTIQRTQQEDSAVYLCASSSDSLSHYNSPLHFGNGTRLTVT.

In its sample, this clone was seen once. V and J are TRBV7-6 and TRBJ2-1; D unresolved. Trimming cost V 1 base and J 13 bases, with 14 bases left between them. The CDR3 length is 13 residues. Looked up from germline, CDR1 is SGHVS and CDR2 is FNYEAQ. CDR3 protein: CASSLEGLRFQFF. DNA for the CDR3: TGTGCCAGCAGCTTAGAGGGTCTGCGGTTTCAGTTCTTC.